This T cell receptor beta chain was captured by sequencing in a study of PD-1 and CTLA-4 blockade in melanoma. Trimming removed 3 bases from V and 0 bases from J, with 5 bases in between. The CDR3 has 13 residues. Germline loops: CDR1 MNHEY, CDR2 SVGAGI. Only in-frame clones appear in the TCRdb table, and some are missing; sequencing was by immunoSEQ multiplex PCR. Found here are tens of thousands of clones, around 88% of them singletons; the top ten hold 6% to 8.5%. The source material was CD8+ T cells from peripheral blood, sampled before anti-PD-1 treatment. The origin of this receptor is a human donor with melanoma. V and J are TRBV6-5 and TRBJ1-1; D remains unclear. The CDR3 region is CASSYTMNTEAFF. The CDR3 DNA reads TGTGCCAGCAGTTATACCATGAACACTGAAGCTTTCTTT.